The 20 T cell receptor beta chains reported below all come from one sample, sequenced in a study of shared clonotypes between healthy human individuals. Assay used: immunoSEQ multiplex PCR; TCRdb lists only in-frame clones, some missing. The sample gives about 1.1 million clones, 75% to 80% of which show up once; under 0.65% is in the top ten. Sequenced: memory CD4+ T cells from PBMCs. The subset: CD45RA-negative fraction. The receptors stem from a man aged 18 to 30 in good health. Some clones in this sample may be carry-over from other donors' samples.

This clone was detected a few times. The sample carries other DNA sequences with the same CDR3. The chain recombines TRBV4-1 with TRBJ2-5; TRBD2 matches at 12 bases. CDR3 length: 15 residues. Germline trimming cut 1 base from V and 5 bases from J; bases unmatched to any gene: 2. Germline V gives CDR1 MGHRA, CDR2 YSYEKL. CDR3 region: CASSQGLAGAETQYF. The CDR3 DNA sequence: TGCGCCAGCAGCCAAGGACTAGCGGGAGCGGAGACCCAGTACTTC.

This chain joins TRBV19 and TRBJ1-4, with 7 bases identical to TRBD1. Germline lookup yields CDR1 LNHDA and CDR2 SQIVND (reference sequence). Unmatched junction bases numbered 11, after V lost 7 bases and J lost 0 bases. CDR3 length: 17 residues. Written as DNA, the CDR3 is TGTGCCAGTACCAACCCCCGGGACAGTTCAACTAATGAAAAACTGTTTTTT. As protein: CASTNPRDSSTNEKLFF.

In its sample, this clone was seen a few times. The same CDR3 arises from other DNA sequences in this sample as well. V gene TRBV5-4 combines with J gene TRBJ1-1; 8 nucleotides match TRBD1. This CDR3 is 14 amino acids long. J lost 1 base, V lost 2 bases, and 1 base had no gene match. Per the germline V gene, CDR1 is SGHNT and CDR2 is YYREEE (reference sequence). The chain's CDR3 is CASSLGTGNTEAFF. The CDR3 bases are TGTGCCAGCAGCTTAGGGACAGGGAACACTGAAGCTTTCTTT.

The chain uses TRBV5-1 and TRBJ2-1; the D gene is possibly TRBD1 (6 bases). This CDR3 has 15 residues. Trimming stripped 0 bases from V and 2 bases from J, with 9 bases between. The V gene's germline CDR1 is SGHRS and CDR2 YFSETQ. CDR3 sequence (DNA): TGCGCCAGCAGCTTGGACGGGGACACCTACAATGAGCAGTTCTTC. Protein sequence: CASSLDGDTYNEQFF. The full variable domain, with the rest looked up from reference TRBV5-1 and TRBJ2-1, is KAGVTQTPRYLIKTRGQQVTLSCSPISGHRSVSWYQQTPGQGLQFLFEYFSETQRNKGNFPGRFSGRQFSNSRSEMNVSTLELGDSALYLCASSLDGDTYNEQFFGPGTRLTVL.

This chain's CDR3 is CASRYERGSTEAFF. CDR3 in DNA: TGTGCCAGCCGTTATGAGAGGGGGAGCACTGAAGCTTTCTTT. The rearrangement links TRBV11-2 to TRBJ1-1; tentative D call: TRBD1 (6 bases). This CDR3 has 14 amino acids. Germline values: CDR1 SGHAT, CDR2 FQNNGV. Trimming left V 8 bases short and J 4 bases short, with 17 bases between. Combining the CDR3 with reference TRBV11-2 and TRBJ1-1 gives the whole variable domain EAGVAQSPRYKIIEKRQSVAFWCNPISGHATLYWYQQILGQGPKLLIQFQNNGVVDDSQLPKDRFSAERLKGVDSTLKIQPAKLEDSAVYLCASRYERGSTEAFFGQGTRLTVV.

This clone has a count of ten or more. The V and J genes are TRBV27 and TRBJ1-5, with 8 nucleotides matching TRBD1. CDR1 MNHEY and CDR2 SMNVEV come from the germline V gene (reference sequence). The length of the CDR3 is 16 residues. After removal of 5 bases from V and 1 base from J, the junction contained 7 bases not matched to a gene. In DNA, the CDR3 is TGTGCCAGCAGTCCTAGACAGGGGTGGAGCAATCAGCCCCAGCATTTT. Its protein product is CASSPRQGWSNQPQHF.

This chain links TRBV5-1 with TRBJ2-2; D is undetermined. Germline-derived CDR1 and CDR2 are SGHRS and YFSETQ. CDR3 length: 14 residues. V was cut by 0 bases and J by 5 bases, with 8 bases left in between. CDR3 sequence: CASSLVVETGELFF. CDR3 coding DNA: TGCGCCAGCAGCTTGGTTGTGGAGACCGGGGAGCTGTTTTTT.

The chain employs TRBV20-1 and TRBJ2-5; D unclear. Near its end, the DNA agrees better with TRBJ2-7, so the J call may be wrong. Germline V gene sequence: CDR1 DFQATT, CDR2 SNEGSKA (reference sequence). The CDR3 has 11 residues. CDR3 DNA: TGCAGTTGGGTGGGGTCCAGCGAGCAGTACTTC. As protein: CSWVGSSEQYF.

CDR3 in DNA: TGTGCCAGCAGCAGAGGGCGGGATGAAGAGACCCAGTACTTC. This translates into CASSRGRDEETQYF. The chain is built from TRBV4-2 and TRBJ2-5, with a possible D match to TRBD2 (6 bases). Trimming left V 5 bases short and J 3 bases short, with 13 bases between. The CDR3 contains 14 residues. Germline V gives CDR1 LGHNA, CDR2 YNFKEQ.

This clone has just one count. This same CDR3 is encoded by further DNA sequences in the sample. The rearrangement joins TRBV9 to TRBJ2-1; tentatively, D is TRBD2 (6 bases). Germline CDR1 is SGDLS and CDR2 is YYNGEE. The CDR3 is 15 amino acids. The V end lost 1 base, the J end lost 1 base, and 9 bases lay between the germline ends. The CDR3 is CASSVLADSYNEQFF. CDR3 sequence (DNA): TGTGCCAGCAGCGTATTAGCGGATTCCTACAATGAGCAGTTCTTC.

DNA of the CDR3: TGTGCCAGCAGCTTACAGCGGGCTAACACCGGGGAGCTGTTTTTT. Amino acid sequence: CASSLQRANTGELFF. The chain employs TRBV7-3 and TRBJ2-2, with D possibly matching TRBD2 (6 bases). CDR1 and CDR2 from the germline V gene are SGHTA and FQGTGA. This CDR3 is built from 15 residues. The V end lost 2 bases, the J end lost 2 bases, and 9 bases lay between the germline ends.

This chain uses TRBV27 with TRBJ2-1; no clear D gene. The CDR3 extends over 15 amino acids. Germline-derived CDR1 and CDR2 are MNHEY and SMNVEV (reference sequence). Trimming stripped 4 bases from V and 8 bases from J, with 18 bases between. For the CDR3, the DNA is TGTGCCAGCAGTTCACCCACGAAGCAGGTGGATGAGCAGTTCTTC. Protein sequence: CASSSPTKQVDEQFF.

Many counts were recorded for this clone. The rearrangement uses TRBV2 and TRBJ1-2; D perhaps matches TRBD1 (6 bases). V was trimmed by 6 bases and J by 8 bases, leaving 10 bases between them. Germline V gene lookup returns CDR1 SNHLY and CDR2 FYNNEI. The CDR3 has 11 residues. The CDR3 nucleotides are TGTGCCAGCAGGTACAGGGAAGGCTACACCTTC. Translating it yields CASRYREGYTF.

This clone was recorded once. Other DNA sequences within the sample encode an identical CDR3. This rearrangement joins TRBV2 to TRBJ2-3, with D possibly matching TRBD1 (5 bases). V lost 8 bases and J lost 0, with 12 bases in between. The CDR3 length is 14 residues. Germline V gene sequence: CDR1 SNHLY, CDR2 FYNNEI. CDR3 sequence (DNA): TGTGCCAGCCTTGGGGCTACTAGCACAGATACGCAGTATTTT. It is translated as CASLGATSTDTQYF.

This chain uses TRBV28 with TRBJ2-1; D is undetermined. CDR3 length: 15 residues. The V and J ends lost 4 bases and 2 bases respectively, with 12 bases between them. CDR1 and CDR2 (germline): MDHEN, SYDVKM. The CDR3 here is CASSSPRQTYNEQFF. The CDR3 DNA sequence: TGTGCCAGCAGTTCCCCCAGACAAACCTACAATGAGCAGTTCTTC.

The chain uses TRBV4-1 and TRBJ1-4, with 8 bases lining up with TRBD1. CDR3 size: 15 residues. The V gene end was trimmed by 4 bases and the J gene end by 0 bases; junction bases not matched to a gene: 1. Germline V gene sequence: CDR1 MGHRA, CDR2 YSYEKL. CDR3 bases: TGCGCCAGCAGCCCGGGACAGGCAACTAATGAAAAACTGTTTTTT. Its translation is CASSPGQATNEKLFF.

The CDR3 region has the DNA TGTGCCAGCAGCGTAGGCGGGGCCAGGGGGGATACGCAGTATTTT. This translates into CASSVGGARGDTQYF. This rearrangement joins TRBV9 to TRBJ2-3; the D gene is possibly TRBD1 (7 bases). The CDR3 totals 15 residues. Per the germline V gene, CDR1 is SGDLS and CDR2 is YYNGEE. V was trimmed by 0 bases and J by 6 bases, leaving 14 bases between them. Looking up the rest from reference TRBV9 and TRBJ2-3 gives the full variable domain: DSGVTQTPKHLITATGQRVTLRCSPRSGDLSVYWYQQSLDQGLQFLIQYYNGEERAKGNILERFSAQQFPDLHSELNLSSLELGDSALYFCASSVGGARGDTQYFGPGTRLTVL.

The gene calls are TRBV27 and TRBJ2-1, with 7 bases identical to TRBD1. The V gene's germline CDR1 is MNHEY and CDR2 SMNVEV (reference sequence). The CDR3 consists of 15 residues. J was trimmed by 1 base and V by 0 bases; bases with no gene match: 0. In DNA, the CDR3 is TGTGCCAGCAGTTTATCGGACAGGTCCTACAATGAGCAGTTCTTC. This sequence encodes CASSLSDRSYNEQFF.

The chain recombines TRBV28 with TRBJ2-4, with 7 bases matching TRBD2. Germline values: CDR1 MDHEN, CDR2 SYDVKM. The V segment lost 7 bases and the J segment 6 bases; nucleotides outside the gene matches: 6. The CDR3 contains 13 residues. Here the CDR3 reads CASTQRGVNIQYF. The CDR3, as DNA: TGTGCCAGCACCCAACGGGGGGTAAACATTCAGTACTTC. The variable domain in full, completed from reference TRBV28 and TRBJ2-4, reads DVKVTQSSRYLVKRTGEKVFLECVQDMDHENMFWYRQDPGLGLRLIYFSYDVKMKEKGDIPEGYSVSREKKERFSLILESASTNQTSMYLCASTQRGVNIQYFGAGTRLSVL.

The CDR3 reads CASSSPRGGETQYF. Here the CDR3 DNA reads TGTGCCAGTAGTTCCCCTCGAGGGGGAGAGACCCAGTACTTC. This chain connects TRBV19 to TRBJ2-5, with D perhaps matching TRBD1 (6 bases). CDR1 is LNHDA, CDR2 SQIVND, per germline (reference sequence). With 5 bases removed from V and 4 bases from J, the gap between germline ends came to 14 bases. The CDR3 loop spans 14 amino acids.